The 17 T cell receptor beta chains presented below share a single source sample, sequenced in a study of T cells in women clearing cervical HPV infection. Assay used: immunoSEQ multiplex PCR; TCRdb lists only in-frame clones, some missing. The repertoire table contains tens of thousands of clones. Material for sequencing was blood buffy coat. The source of these receptors is a woman aged 18 to 69 with a cervical HPV16 infection that either progressed to CIN3+ or cleared (not recorded which).

A note on this clone: The read terminates 3 residues before the CDR3 end, so the remaining end is supplied by the germline J gene. The J gene is TRBJ1-4, the V gene TRBV18; D unclear. The CDR3 is 16 residues long. Trimming removed 4 bases at V and 0 bases at J, with 12 bases between. Germline V gene data show CDR1 as KGHSH and CDR2 as LQKENI. CDR3 in amino acids: CASSRLAPATNEKLFF. The part of the CDR3 DNA that was read is TGTGCCAGCTCACGCCTTGCGCCCGCAACTAATGAAAAA. Variable domain in full (rest from reference TRBV18 and TRBJ1-4): NAGVMQNPRHLVRRRGQEARLRCSPMKGHSHVYWYRQLPEEGLKFMVYLQKENIIDESGMPKERFSAEFPKEGPSILRIQQVVRGDSAAYFCASSRLAPATNEKLFFGSGTQLSVL.

As regards this clone: With the read ending 3 residues before the CDR3 end, the germline J gene is used to fill in that end. This chain joins TRBV7-2 and TRBJ1-4; 9 bases are shared with TRBD1. Looked up from germline, CDR1 is SGHTA and CDR2 is FQGNSA. Trimming took 5 bases from V and 9 from J; bases not matched to a gene: 7. The CDR3 extends over 14 amino acids. The CDR3 sequence is CASSQPGTGKKLFF. CDR3 DNA, as far as it was read: TGTGCCAGCAGCCAGCCCGGGACAGGGAAAAAA.

On this clone: The CDR3 end lies 3 residues beyond the end of the read and is filled in from the germline J gene. V is TRBV5-1 and J is TRBJ2-7; D not resolved. Per germline, CDR1 SGHRS and CDR2 YFSETQ. CDR3 length equals 14 residues. The germline V and J ends were trimmed by 4 bases and 0 bases, with 11 bases remaining between them. The part of the CDR3 DNA that was read is TGCGCCAGCAGCCAACAAAGAAACTCCTACGAG. It encodes CASSQQRNSYE. The full-length CDR3 reads as CASSQQRNSYEQYF.

For this clone: The sequenced fragment ends 3 residues before the CDR3 boundary, so the rest is inferred from the germline J gene. The chain recombines TRBV5-1 with TRBJ2-1; 9 nucleotides match TRBD1. The junction had 11 bases not matched to a gene; V was cut back by 4 bases and J by 9 bases. This CDR3 is 15 amino acids long. Germline values: CDR1 SGHRS, CDR2 YFSETQ. CDR3 sequence: CASSPGTGPGGEQFF. CDR3 bases read: TGCGCCAGCAGCCCCGGGACAGGGCCCGGGGGTGAG.

Comment on this clone: Read sequence stops 3 residues before the CDR3 end, and the germline J gene provides the missing end. The rearrangement uses TRBV18 and TRBJ2-2; perhaps TRBD1 as D (6 bases). In germline, CDR1 is KGHSH, CDR2 LQKENI. The germline V and J ends were trimmed by 6 bases and 0 bases, with 17 bases remaining between them. This CDR3 is built from 17 residues. CDR3 amino acids: CASSPLDDRTNTGELFF. CDR3 bases read: TGTGCCAGCTCCCCTCTAGATGACAGGACGAACACCGGGGAG.

As to this clone: Sequencing ends 3 residues short of the CDR3 end; the germline J gene provides the rest. The rearrangement joins TRBV7-9 to TRBJ2-7; 8 bases match TRBD1. CDR3 length equals 14 residues. Germline-derived CDR1 and CDR2 are SEHNR and FQNEAQ (reference sequence). Trimming took 5 bases from V and 5 from J; bases not matched to a gene: 8. The CDR3 DNA, read in part, is TGTGCCAGCAGCCCTCAGGGGGCGATCGACGAG. Its protein product is CASSPQGAIDE. In full, the CDR3 is CASSPQGAIDEQYF.

Of note for this clone: The sequenced fragment ends 3 residues before the CDR3 boundary, so the rest is inferred from the germline J gene. The chain joins TRBV2 to TRBJ1-5; perhaps TRBD1 as D (5 bases). This CDR3 has 13 amino acids. Germline V gives CDR1 SNHLY, CDR2 FYNNEI. V gave up 6 bases and J gave up 4 bases, with 10 bases separating them. The CDR3 DNA, read in part, is TGTGCCAGCAGACTTTCAGGGAATCAGCCC. The encoded protein is CASRLSGNQP. The CDR3 in full is CASRLSGNQPQHF.

Worth noting for this clone: The read falls 3 residues short of the CDR3 end, and the missing part is taken from the germline J gene. The chain couples TRBV20-1 to TRBJ1-4; maybe TRBD1 (6 bases). Looked up from germline, CDR1 is DFQATT and CDR2 is SNEGSKA (reference sequence). The CDR3 consists of 13 residues. V lost 3 bases and J lost 7, with 12 bases in between. This chain's CDR3 is CSASGGGGEKLFF. The part of the CDR3 DNA that was read is TGCAGTGCTAGTGGCGGGGGCGGTGAAAAA.

With respect to this clone: The read halts 3 residues ahead of the CDR3 end, with the missing end drawn from the germline J gene. V is TRBV28 and J is TRBJ1-6; D possibly corresponds to TRBD1 (6 bases). Germline assignment: CDR1 MDHEN and CDR2 SYDVKM. This CDR3 has 14 amino acids. CDR3 DNA (partial): TGTGCCAGCAGTTTATCGCAGGGGAGGTTGCCC. Translation: CASSLSQGRLP. The whole CDR3 is CASSLSQGRLPLHF.

A note on this clone: The CDR3 end lies 3 residues beyond the end of the read and is filled in from the germline J gene. The chain joins TRBV4-2 to TRBJ2-7, with TRBD2 matching over 11 bases. Trimming took 1 base from V and 3 from J; bases not matched to a gene: 2. CDR3 size: 15 residues. The germline V gene has CDR1 LGHNA and CDR2 YNFKEQ. CDR3 DNA (partial): TGTGCCAGCAGCCAAGCGCTAGCGGGGGGCTACGAG. Translated: CASSQALAGGYE. The complete CDR3 reads CASSQALAGGYEQYF.

Notes on this clone: Read coverage stops 3 residues before the CDR3 terminus; the germline J gene supplies the remainder. J is TRBJ2-5 and V is TRBV2; maybe TRBD2 (5 bases). The CDR3 has 14 residues. Trimming pared 7 bases from V and 5 bases from J, leaving 17 bases between. Germline V CDR1 and CDR2: SNHLY, FYNNEI. Here the CDR3 reads CASNPRGASETQYF. CDR3 bases read: TGTGCCAGCAATCCCCGGGGAGCGAGCGAGACC.

On this clone: The CDR3 end falls 3 residues outside the read, so it is completed with the germline J gene. The chain is built from TRBV5-1 and TRBJ2-5; 7 bases line up with TRBD1. The V segment lost 5 bases and the J segment 6 bases; nucleotides outside the gene matches: 19. Germline V gene sequence: CDR1 SGHRS, CDR2 YFSETQ. The CDR3 consists of 17 residues. The covered CDR3 bases are TGCGCCAGCAGATCCGTCTACAGGGGAGCCCCAAGGAAGACC. It codes for CASRSVYRGAPRKT. The CDR3 reads in full as CASRSVYRGAPRKTQYF.

As to this clone: From the germline J gene comes the end of the CDR3, since the read stops 3 residues before it. The chain is built from TRBV6-1 and TRBJ1-2; possibly TRBD1 for D (6 bases). Germline V CDR1 and CDR2: MNHNS, SASEGT. This CDR3 is 12 amino acids long. The CDR3 region is CASSERGSGYTF. CDR3 DNA (partial): TGTGCCAGCAGTGAAAGGGGGAGCGGC.

Points on this clone: With the read ending 3 residues before the CDR3 end, the germline J gene is used to fill in that end. This sequence joins TRBV7-6 and TRBJ2-7, with D tentatively TRBD1 (5 bases). CDR1 is SGHVS and CDR2 is FNYEAQ in the germline V gene. The CDR3 covers 14 residues. Deletions cut 5 bases from V and 0 bases from J, with 11 bases between. The sequenced part of the CDR3 DNA is TGTGCCAGCAGCCCGACGGACAACTCCTACGAG. Translation gives CASSPTDNSYE. The full CDR3 protein is CASSPTDNSYEQYF. The variable domain in full, completed from reference TRBV7-6 and TRBJ2-7, reads GAGVSQSPRYKVTKRGQDVALRCDPISGHVSLYWYRQALGQGPEFLTYFNYEAQQDKSGLPNDRFSAERPEGSISTLTIQRTEQRDSAMYRCASSPTDNSYEQYFGPGTRLTVT.

Details on this clone: Read data end 3 residues before the CDR3 end; the end is taken from the germline J gene. The chain joins TRBV7-2 to TRBJ2-1; D uncertain. Germline assignment: CDR1 SGHTA and CDR2 FQGNSA. The CDR3 extends over 12 amino acids. V lost 5 bases and J 8 bases, leaving 10 bases between the germline ends. CDR3 DNA, as far as it was read: TGTGCCAGCAGCCCCTCCCTCCATGAG. It codes for CASSPSLHE. The full-length CDR3 reads as CASSPSLHEQFF.

As regards this clone: The CDR3 end is not reached by the read, which stops 3 residues before it; the germline J gene fills it in. The rearrangement links TRBV5-1 to TRBJ2-1; 8 nucleotides agree with TRBD1. Trimming at V came to 2 bases and at J to 9 bases, leaving 10 bases not matched to a gene. CDR1 SGHRS and CDR2 YFSETQ come from the germline V gene. The CDR3 length is 15 residues. The CDR3 spells CASSLQGESVSEQFF. Partial CDR3 DNA: TGCGCCAGCAGCTTACAGGGGGAATCAGTTAGTGAG.

As concerns this clone: With the read ending 3 residues before the CDR3 end, the germline J gene is used to fill in that end. The V gene is TRBV7-2, the J gene TRBJ2-7, with D maybe TRBD1 (6 bases). V was clipped by 5 bases and J by 4 bases, with 12 bases between them. CDR1 is SGHTA and CDR2 is FQGNSA in the germline V gene. The CDR3 length is 13 residues. The CDR3 spells CASSRDIGYEQYF. The CDR3 DNA, read in part, is TGTGCCAGCAGCCGGGACATCGGGTACGAG.